This record covers a single TCR beta chain. The antigen is unknown. This entry is derived from a study of blood T cells in healthy people across ages. Study-level findings and limits: Age showed a roughly linear inverse relationship with TCR beta diversity per million T cells.

It was with a sample-barcoded 5' primer and a J-beta primer mix that a second PCR of roughly 7 to 11 cycles was run. Each cDNA molecule was tagged by a template-switch adaptor that had 12 random nucleotides. CDR3-containing paired-end reads numbering at least 2.5 million came from each sample. In TCRdb, the 5' RACE reads were re-called with MiXCR into one record per CDR3 protein. The sample records 700,000 to 950,000 distinct CDR3 sequences, roughly 64% being singletons. Germline trimming cut 3 bases from V and 4 bases from J; bases unmatched to any gene: 7. This CDR3 region has 14 residues. Germline V gene data show CDR1 as DFQATT and CDR2 as SNEGSKA (reference sequence).

This receptor was taken from a man aged 30 to 45 in good health. The chain carries TRBV20-1 and TRBJ2-3; 7 bases are a match to TRBD2. Sample: blood. The DNA of the CDR3 is TGCAGTGCTAGTGGCGGGGGAGCGGCAGATACGCAGTATTTT. Translation gives CSASGGGAADTQYF.